The sequence of this T cell receptor beta chain was determined in a study of T cells in localized non-small cell lung cancer. The study's findings and limits: Within adjacent lung there appeared a median approximately 59 of the top 100 tumor clones. In the blood, greater T cell density corresponded to longer overall survival. Because researchers sequenced only one region of the tumor, heterogeneity is still possible. Clonality of T cells reached its maximum in uninvolved adjacent lung, surpassing tumor.

As concerns this clone: Its antigen is unidentified.

The CDR3 covers 17 residues. V lost 4 bases, J lost 0 bases, and 13 bases lay in between. Germline assignment: CDR1 ENHRY and CDR2 SYGVKD. Profiling relied on immunoSEQ multiplex PCR, and the TCRdb table lists in-frame clones only, not all of them. This sample yields roughly 72,000 clones, of which around 81% are seen a single time; 8% to 10% belongs to the top ten. This specimen was peripheral blood, taken before any cancer treatment. The source of this sequence is a female donor at least 60 years old with stage I lung adenocarcinoma. This chain links TRBV10-3 with TRBJ2-6; no firm D call. The CDR3 nucleotides are TGTGCCATCAGTGGCCTAGGGCTTAACTCTGGGGCCAACGTCCTGACTTTC. This sequence encodes CAISGLGLNSGANVLTF.